The 22 T cell receptor beta chains below come from one sample, sequenced in a study of PD-L1 blockade in urothelial cancer. Time point: pretreatment peripheral blood. Clones were sequenced by immunoSEQ multiplex PCR, and TCRdb holds only the in-frame ones, with some missing. The sample holds 85,000 to 90,000 clones, 85% seen once. The sequencing here drew on PBMCs, taken around atezolizumab (anti-PD-L1) treatment. The receptors were gathered from a man in his 60s with urothelial cancer.

This sequence joins TRBV7-2 and TRBJ2-3, with D tentatively TRBD2 (7 bases). Germline V lookup: CDR1 SGHTA, CDR2 FQGNSA. This CDR3 comprises 16 residues. V was pared by 5 bases and J by 4 bases, with 19 bases between. CDR3 sequence: CASSLMYGGPADTQYF. The CDR3 DNA reads TGTGCCAGCAGCCTGATGTACGGGGGGCCCGCAGATACGCAGTATTTT.

This chain connects TRBV7-3 to TRBJ1-1, with 11 bases that match TRBD1. Germline values: CDR1 SGHTA, CDR2 FQGTGA. The CDR3 is made up of 14 amino acids. V shed 6 bases and J 3 bases; nucleotides not matched to a gene: 3. CDR3: CASSLGQGDTEAFF. CDR3 sequence (DNA): TGTGCCAGCAGTCTGGGACAGGGGGACACTGAAGCTTTCTTT.

This chain connects TRBV11-2 to TRBJ2-2; 9 bases are a match to TRBD1. CDR1 and CDR2 from the germline V gene are SGHAT and FQNNGV. This CDR3 is 13 amino acids long. The V segment lost 5 bases and the J segment 9 bases; nucleotides outside the gene matches: 4. CDR3 region: CASSLGQGRELFF. CDR3 nucleotides: TGTGCCAGCAGCCTCGGACAGGGGAGGGAGCTGTTTTTT. The variable domain in full, with the rest retrieved from reference TRBV11-2 and TRBJ2-2, is EAGVAQSPRYKIIEKRQSVAFWCNPISGHATLYWYQQILGQGPKLLIQFQNNGVVDDSQLPKDRFSAERLKGVDSTLKIQPAKLEDSAVYLCASSLGQGRELFFGEGSRLTVL.

This chain joins TRBV10-1 and TRBJ2-7, with 11 positions matching TRBD1. Per germline, CDR1 WNHNN and CDR2 SYGVQD (reference sequence). The junction had 4 bases not matched to a gene; V was cut back by 3 bases and J by 3 bases. The CDR3 sequence is 15 residues long. CDR3 region: CASSDSGTGGYEQYF. The CDR3 coding sequence is TGCGCCAGCAGTGACTCCGGGACAGGGGGCTACGAGCAGTACTTC.

This sequence joins TRBV18 and TRBJ1-2; 8 bases agree with TRBD1. Germline V gene sequence: CDR1 KGHSH, CDR2 LQKENI. The CDR3 totals 13 residues. V was pared by 5 bases and J by 7 bases, with 6 bases of the junction left unmatched. In DNA, the CDR3 is TGTGCCAGCTCATCCCGACAGGGGACTGGCTACACCTTC. Amino acid sequence: CASSSRQGTGYTF.

This clone qualifies as medium-sized. The rearrangement uses TRBV2 and TRBJ2-7; D gene uncertain. This CDR3 contains 13 residues. Germline CDR1 SNHLY, CDR2 FYNNEI. V lost 4 bases and J 7 bases, leaving 14 bases between the germline ends. CDR3 region: CASSVLAVVEQYF. The CDR3 DNA is TGTGCCAGCAGTGTCCTGGCGGTGGTTGAGCAGTACTTC.

This clone was detected only once. The CDR3 here is CASSTTSGSANTGELFF. The CDR3, as DNA: TGTGCCAGCTCAACGACTAGCGGGAGCGCGAACACCGGGGAGCTGTTTTTT. The V gene is TRBV18, the J gene TRBJ2-2; 12 bases match TRBD2. Germline assignment: CDR1 KGHSH and CDR2 LQKENI. V shed 5 bases and J 0 bases; nucleotides not matched to a gene: 4. The CDR3 length is 17 residues. Full variable domain (remainder filled in from reference TRBV18 and TRBJ2-2): NAGVMQNPRHLVRRRGQEARLRCSPMKGHSHVYWYRQLPEEGLKFMVYLQKENIIDESGMPKERFSAEFPKEGPSILRIQQVVRGDSAAYFCASSTTSGSANTGELFFGEGSRLTVL.

The chain recombines TRBV4-1 with TRBJ2-1; D is unresolved. The CDR3 totals 14 residues. Trimming took off 6 bases at V and 2 bases at J, with 11 bases between the two ends. Germline CDR1 reads MGHRA; CDR2 reads YSYEKL. CDR3 loop: CASRSLRAYNEQFF. CDR3 nucleotide sequence: TGCGCCAGCAGGTCCCTCCGGGCCTACAATGAGCAGTTCTTC.

This rearrangement joins TRBV6-1 to TRBJ1-1; D is undetermined. Germline values: CDR1 MNHNS, CDR2 SASEGT. The V gene lost 5 bases and the J gene lost 5 bases, with 6 bases spanning the gap. The CDR3 has 11 amino acids. CDR3 amino acids: CASSPRTEAFF. CDR3 DNA sequence: TGTGCCAGCAGTCCCCGGACTGAAGCTTTCTTT.

The rearrangement joins TRBV2 to TRBJ2-2, with D maybe TRBD2 (6 bases). The CDR3 spans 13 residues. Germline V gene lookup returns CDR1 SNHLY and CDR2 FYNNEI. The V end lost 8 bases, the J end lost 7 bases, and 14 bases lay between the germline ends. The CDR3 nucleotides read TGTGCCAGCTTAGGCGGGACGGGCGGGGAGCTGTTTTTT. Translation gives CASLGGTGGELFF.

The chain has TRBV11-2 and TRBJ1-1; D ambiguous. Trimming took off 0 bases at V and 9 bases at J, with 14 bases between the two ends. Germline CDR1 reads SGHAT; CDR2 reads FQNNGV. The CDR3 is 14 residues long. The CDR3 region is CASSLDLGNTQAFF. The CDR3 nucleotides are TGTGCCAGCAGCTTAGATCTGGGCAACACACAAGCTTTCTTT.

This chain links TRBV29-1 with TRBJ2-1, with a possible D match to TRBD2 (5 bases). The CDR3 is made up of 13 amino acids. Germline V gene sequence: CDR1 SQVTM, CDR2 ANQGSEA. Trimming shortened V by 7 bases and J by 10 bases, and 20 bases separated the two germline ends. CDR3 in amino acids: CSAEGVRGREQFF. The DNA for the CDR3 is TGCAGCGCTGAGGGTGTACGGGGTAGGGAGCAGTTCTTC.

The rearrangement uses TRBV7-9 and TRBJ2-5; D possibly corresponds to TRBD1 (6 bases). The CDR3 covers 15 residues. Germline values: CDR1 SEHNR, CDR2 FQNEAQ (reference sequence). Trimming left V 4 bases short and J 2 bases short, with 14 bases between. The CDR3 spells CASSSWDIGQETQYF. In DNA form, the CDR3 reads TGTGCCAGCAGCTCTTGGGACATCGGGCAAGAGACCCAGTACTTC.

This chain uses TRBV19 with TRBJ2-7; 10 nucleotides line up with TRBD2. The junction had 7 bases not matched to a gene; V was cut back by 3 bases and J by 2 bases. CDR1 is LNHDA and CDR2 is SQIVND in the germline V gene (reference sequence). The CDR3 is 16 amino acids. The CDR3 sequence is CASSIGLAVVAYEQYF. The CDR3 DNA sequence: TGTGCCAGTAGTATTGGACTAGCGGTGGTAGCCTACGAGCAGTACTTC.

This clone was observed once. This chain connects TRBV4-3 to TRBJ2-1; the match to TRBD1 covers 9 bases. In germline, CDR1 is LGHNA, CDR2 YSLEER. The CDR3 consists of 16 residues. Germline trimming cut 3 bases from V and 3 bases from J; bases unmatched to any gene: 6. The CDR3 spells CASSQETGGFYNEQFF. CDR3 nucleotides: TGCGCCAGCAGCCAGGAGACAGGGGGGTTCTACAATGAGCAGTTCTTC.

The J gene is TRBJ2-7, the V gene TRBV11-2; 9 bases line up with TRBD2. CDR1 is SGHAT and CDR2 is FQNNGV in the germline V gene. The trim removed 2 bases at V and 5 bases at J, leaving 4 bases unmatched. This CDR3 spans 14 amino acids. The CDR3 loop is CASSLSSGINEQYF. The CDR3 DNA sequence: TGTGCCAGCAGCTTATCTAGCGGGATAAACGAGCAGTACTTC.

This clone was seen only a few times. The chain combines TRBV4-2 with TRBJ2-7, with D possibly matching TRBD2 (6 bases). Trimming took off 2 bases at V and 5 bases at J, with 13 bases between the two ends. CDR1 is LGHNA, CDR2 YNFKEQ, per germline. The CDR3 runs to 14 residues. The CDR3 sequence: CASSQQQEGNEQYF. CDR3 sequence (DNA): TGTGCCAGCAGCCAACAGCAGGAGGGAAACGAGCAGTACTTC.

This chain links TRBV7-2 with TRBJ2-7; a weak D match, TRBD2 (5 bases). Trimming cost V 4 bases and J 2 bases, with 15 bases left between them. Per germline, CDR1 SGHTA and CDR2 FQGNSA. The CDR3 contains 15 residues. The CDR3 is CASSYSSGNPYEQYF. CDR3 DNA sequence: TGTGCCAGCAGCTACTCCTCGGGAAACCCCTACGAGCAGTACTTC.

CDR3 DNA: TGTGCCAGCAGCCCATTAGCGGGGGGAAGCACAGATACGCAGTATTTT. Protein product: CASSPLAGGSTDTQYF. This chain links TRBV9 with TRBJ2-3, with 10 bases fitting TRBD2. CDR3 length: 16 amino acids. Germline V gene sequence: CDR1 SGDLS, CDR2 YYNGEE. J gave up 0 bases and V 4 bases, and 5 bases lay outside the gene matches.

V gene TRBV7-2 combines with J gene TRBJ2-7; the D gene is possibly TRBD2 (7 bases). V dropped 1 base and J dropped 4 bases, with 14 bases sitting between them. The CDR3 covers 15 residues. CDR1 SGHTA and CDR2 FQGNSA come from the germline V gene. CDR3 nucleotide sequence: TGTGCCAGCAGCTTAGAGAGGGGGGGTTATTACGAGCAGTACTTC. Protein sequence: CASSLERGGYYEQYF. Looking up the rest from reference TRBV7-2 and TRBJ2-7 gives the full variable domain: GAGVSQSPSNKVTEKGKDVELRCDPISGHTALYWYRQSLGQGLEFLIYFQGNSAPDKSGLPSDRFSAERTGGSVSTLTIQRTQQEDSAVYLCASSLERGGYYEQYFGPGTRLTVT.

The chain employs TRBV11-3 and TRBJ1-2; the match to TRBD1 covers 8 bases. J gave up 3 bases and V 6 bases, and 6 bases lay outside the gene matches. This CDR3 is built from 14 residues. Germline V gene sequence: CDR1 SGHNT, CDR2 YENEEA. The CDR3, as DNA: TGTGCCAGCAGTTGGACAGGGTTCGACTATGGCTACACCTTC. Encoded protein: CASSWTGFDYGYTF. The variable domain in full, with the rest retrieved from reference TRBV11-3 and TRBJ1-2, is EAGVVQSPRYKIIEKKQPVAFWCNPISGHNTLYWYLQNLGQGPELLIRYENEEAVDDSQLPKDRFSAERLKGVDSTLKIQPAELGDSAVYLCASSWTGFDYGYTFGSGTRLTVV.

The chain combines TRBV10-3 with TRBJ1-5, with D possibly matching TRBD1 (5 bases). CDR3 length: 13 residues. CDR1 is ENHRY and CDR2 is SYGVKD in the germline V gene. Deletions cut 3 bases from V and 10 bases from J, with 13 bases between. CDR3 protein: CAISEGREGPQHF. CDR3 in DNA: TGTGCCATCAGTGAAGGCAGGGAAGGACCCCAGCATTTT.